This T cell receptor beta chain came from a study of T cell repertoires in cytomegalovirus infection. Study-level information: A matching HLA type, together with CMV infection, was signaled by public TCR beta signatures. Study findings and constraints: Identification of carriers of CMV plus the relevant HLA was performed using cumulative public TCR beta family frequency. There were HLA-C-restricted CMV-specific TCR beta clonotypes dominating the ex vivo response.

This CDR3 region has 14 residues. Germline-derived CDR1 and CDR2 are SGHTA and FQGNSA. The germline V and J ends were trimmed by 6 bases and 6 bases, with 17 bases remaining between them. This clonotype was seen many times. Its antigen is as yet unknown. TCRdb used MiXCR to reprocess the reads, holding one entry per CDR3 protein. The sample holds some 97,000 distinct CDR3 sequences, around a quarter seen once. This chain connects TRBV7-2 to TRBJ1-2; weak D call: TRBD1 (6 bases). The sequenced sample consisted of CD8+ T cells from PBMCs. The sequence derives from a human donor in good health (CMV status not recorded). Some clones in this sample may be carry-over from other donors' samples. This CDR3 reads CASRLRGGAHGYTF. The DNA of the CDR3 is TGTGCCAGCAGACTCCGAGGGGGGGCACATGGCTACACCTTC.